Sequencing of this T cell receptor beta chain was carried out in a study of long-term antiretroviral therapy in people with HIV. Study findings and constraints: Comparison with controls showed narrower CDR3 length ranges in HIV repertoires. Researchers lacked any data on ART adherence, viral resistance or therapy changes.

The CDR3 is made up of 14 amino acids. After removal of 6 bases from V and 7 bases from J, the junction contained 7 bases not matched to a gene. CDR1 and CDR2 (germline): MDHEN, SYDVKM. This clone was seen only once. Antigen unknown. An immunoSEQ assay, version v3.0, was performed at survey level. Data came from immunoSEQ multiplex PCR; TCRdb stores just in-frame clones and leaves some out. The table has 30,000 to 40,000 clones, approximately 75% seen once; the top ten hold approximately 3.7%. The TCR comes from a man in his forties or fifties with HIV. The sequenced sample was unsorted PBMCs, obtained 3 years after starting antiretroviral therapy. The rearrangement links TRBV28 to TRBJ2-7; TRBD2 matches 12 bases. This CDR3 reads CASSRRTSGEEQYF. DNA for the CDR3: TGTGCCAGCAGCCGACGGACTAGCGGGGAGGAGCAGTACTTC. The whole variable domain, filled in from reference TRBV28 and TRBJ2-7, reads DVKVTQSSRYLVKRTGEKVFLECVQDMDHENMFWYRQDPGLGLRLIYFSYDVKMKEKGDIPEGYSVSREKKERFSLILESASTNQTSMYLCASSRRTSGEEQYFGPGTRLTVT.